A selection of T cell receptor beta chains follows, all from one sample in a study of cytomegalovirus exposure and HLA in healthy donors. TCRdb's copy holds only in-frame clones and misses some; the assay was immunoSEQ multiplex PCR. This table has roughly 100,000 clones, about an eighth appearing once. The specimen sequenced was PBMCs. These receptors all come from a middle-aged man in good health and CMV-seropositive. Each CDR3 is given with its conserved first and last residue. D genes are given only for firm matches. Size is stated for part of the rows, as once, few or many counts, or as a class when the clone is expanded.

TRBD1	15	.	TRBV9	TRBJ2-5	TGTGCCAGCAGCCCCCCGGACAGGGAAGGAGAGACCCAGTACTTC	CASSPPDREGETQYF
TRBD1	14	.	TRBV9	TRBJ1-2	TGTGCCAGCAGCGTACAGGGGGCGGACTATGGCTACACCTTC	CASSVQGADYGYTF
.	14	many	TRBV30	TRBJ1-2	TGTGCCTGGAGTGGAGGGAACCAAAACTATGGCTACACCTTC	CAWSGGNQNYGYTF
TRBD1	14	.	TRBV7-9	TRBJ1-2	TGTGCCAGCAGCTCCTCCGGGACAGGGTATGGCTACACCTTC	CASSSSGTGYGYTF
TRBD1	12	.	TRBV7-9	TRBJ2-5	TGTGCCAGCACCTACAGGGGGGAGACCCAGTACTTC	CASTYRGETQYF
TRBD1	14	.	TRBV28	TRBJ1-1	TGTGCCAGCGCCTTAGGACAGGGGAACACTGAAGCTTTCTTT	CASALGQGNTEAFF
TRBD1	14	.	TRBV2	TRBJ2-3	TGTGCCAGCCTTGAGGGGGCGCCCCCAGATACGCAGTATTTT	CASLEGAPPDTQYF
.	15	few	TRBV18	TRBJ1-5	TGTGCCAGCTCACCGACAGAGGCTAGCAATCAGCCCCAGCATTTT	CASSPTEASNQPQHF
TRBD1	14	.	TRBV5-4	TRBJ1-2	TGTGCCAGCAGCCGGGGACAGCCTAACTATGGCTACACCTTC	CASSRGQPNYGYTF
TRBD2	15	.	TRBV6-4	TRBJ2-2	TGTGCCAGCAGCCCGACTAGCGGGATTACCGGGGAGCTGTTTTTT	CASSPTSGITGELFF
TRBD2	15	.	TRBV7-9	TRBJ2-1	TGTGCCAGCAGCTTAGTGGGGACTAGAGGTTATGAGCAGTTCTTC	CASSLVGTRGYEQFF
TRBD2	14	few	TRBV9	TRBJ2-7	TGTGCCAGCAGCACAACTAGCGGCTCCTACGAGCAGTACTTC	CASSTTSGSYEQYF
TRBD1	14	few	TRBV30	TRBJ2-1	TGTGCCTGGAGTGTCAGGGGGAAGGAAAATGAGCAGTTCTTC	CAWSVRGKENEQFF
TRBD1	15	few	TRBV7-6	TRBJ2-7	TGTGCCAGCAGCGGGTGGACAGGGGGCAATGACGAGCAGTACTTC	CASSGWTGGNDEQYF
.	12	few	TRBV7-2	TRBJ2-5	TGTGCCAGCAGCCTTAGCGGTGAGACCCAGTACTTC	CASSLSGETQYF
TRBD2	17	few	TRBV4-2	TRBJ2-1	TGTGCCAGCAGCCCCCGGGGAGGGACTAGCGGGAGAAATGAGCAGTTCTTC	CASSPRGGTSGRNEQFF
TRBD2	16	.	TRBV6-6	TRBJ2-7	TGTGCCAGCAGTGGGACTAGCGGGAGGCTCTCCTACGAGCAGTACTTC	CASSGTSGRLSYEQYF
.	13	few	TRBV7-2	TRBJ2-3	TGTGCCAGCAGCTTGACCGGGAGAGATACGCAGTATTTT	CASSLTGRDTQYF
TRBD1	13	few	TRBV5-1	TRBJ2-7	TGCGCCAGCAGCAGGGACAGTTACGACGAGCAGTACTTC	CASSRDSYDEQYF
.	15	few	TRBV6-5	TRBJ1-4	TGTGCCAGCAGTACCCGGGGCAGAGGGGGTGAAAAACTGTTTTTT	CASSTRGRGGEKLFF
.	12	few	TRBV2	TRBJ1-1	TGTGCCAGCAGGACTATGAACACTGAAGCTTTCTTT	CASRTMNTEAFF
TRBD2	16	few	TRBV2	TRBJ2-1	TGTGCCAGCAGAAAAATTAGCGGGAGCTCCTACAATGAGCAGTTCTTC	CASRKISGSSYNEQFF
.	16	.	TRBV27	TRBJ2-1	TGTGCCAGCAGTCCGGACTTCCAGCGGGTCTACAATGAGCAGTTCTTC	CASSPDFQRVYNEQFF
.	14	.	TRBV19	TRBJ2-3	TGTGCCAGTAGTCCCGTGGGCCTCCCAGATACGCAGTATTTT	CASSPVGLPDTQYF
.	14	few	TRBV30	TRBJ2-7	TGTGCCTGGAGTGTTCCCAGTGGGGGGAACGAGCAGTACTTC	CAWSVPSGGNEQYF
.	16	.	TRBV2	TRBJ1-5	TGTGCCAGCAGTGAAGCAGAGACAGATAGCAATCAGCCCCAGCATTTT	CASSEAETDSNQPQHF
.	11	.	TRBV15	TRBJ1-1	TGTGCCACCAGCAATTCGGGGGTAGCTTTCTTT	CATSNSGVAFF
.	15	.	TRBV5-4	TRBJ1-1	TGTGCCAGCAGCTCAGATGGGGGGGGGAGCACTGAAGCTTTCTTT	CASSSDGGGSTEAFF
TRBD2	18	few	TRBV13	TRBJ2-3	TGTGCCAGCAGCGCCCGACTAGCGGAGTTATCCAGCACAGATACGCAGTATTTT	CASSARLAELSSTDTQYF
.	15	few	TRBV6-5	TRBJ2-5	TGTGCCAGCAGTTACTCACCAGGGAGGCCGGAGACCCAGTACTTC	CASSYSPGRPETQYF
.	13	.	TRBV27	TRBJ2-1	TGTGCCAGCAGTTTGGGACTGGCAAATGAGCAGTTCTTC	CASSLGLANEQFF